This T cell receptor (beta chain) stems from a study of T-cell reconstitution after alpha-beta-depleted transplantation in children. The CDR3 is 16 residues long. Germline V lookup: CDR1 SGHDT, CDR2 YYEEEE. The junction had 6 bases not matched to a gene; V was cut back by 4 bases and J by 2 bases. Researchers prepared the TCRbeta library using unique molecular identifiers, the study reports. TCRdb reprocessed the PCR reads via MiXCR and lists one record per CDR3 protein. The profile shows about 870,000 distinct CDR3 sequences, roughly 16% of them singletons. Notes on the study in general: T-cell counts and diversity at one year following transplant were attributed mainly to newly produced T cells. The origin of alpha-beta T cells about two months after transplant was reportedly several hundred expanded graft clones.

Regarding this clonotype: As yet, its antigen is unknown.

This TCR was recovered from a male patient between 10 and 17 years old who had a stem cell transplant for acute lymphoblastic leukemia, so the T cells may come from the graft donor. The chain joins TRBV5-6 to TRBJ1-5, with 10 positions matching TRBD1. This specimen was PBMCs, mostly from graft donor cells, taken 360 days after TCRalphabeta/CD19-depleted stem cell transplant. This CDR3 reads CASSVDRGQRNQPQHF. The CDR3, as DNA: TGTGCCAGCAGCGTCGACAGGGGGCAACGCAATCAGCCCCAGCATTTT.